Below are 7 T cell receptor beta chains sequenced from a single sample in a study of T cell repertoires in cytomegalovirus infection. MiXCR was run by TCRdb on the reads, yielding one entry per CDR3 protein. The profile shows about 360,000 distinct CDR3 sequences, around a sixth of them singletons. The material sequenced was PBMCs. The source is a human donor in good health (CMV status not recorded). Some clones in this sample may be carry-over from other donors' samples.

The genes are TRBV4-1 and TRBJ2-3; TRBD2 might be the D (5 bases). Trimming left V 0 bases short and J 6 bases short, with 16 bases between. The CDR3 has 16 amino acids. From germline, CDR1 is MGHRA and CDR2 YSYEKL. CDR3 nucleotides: TGCGCCAGCAGCCAAGAGATACTGGGTCGAGGGGATACGCAGTATTTT. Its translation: CASSQEILGRGDTQYF.

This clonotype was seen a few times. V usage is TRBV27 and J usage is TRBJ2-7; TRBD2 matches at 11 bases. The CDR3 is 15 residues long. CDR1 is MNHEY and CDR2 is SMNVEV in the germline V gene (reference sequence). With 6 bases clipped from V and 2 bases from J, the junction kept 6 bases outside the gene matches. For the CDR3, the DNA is TGTGCCAGCAGAAAGACTAGCGGGAACGCCTACGAGCAGTACTTC. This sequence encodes CASRKTSGNAYEQYF.

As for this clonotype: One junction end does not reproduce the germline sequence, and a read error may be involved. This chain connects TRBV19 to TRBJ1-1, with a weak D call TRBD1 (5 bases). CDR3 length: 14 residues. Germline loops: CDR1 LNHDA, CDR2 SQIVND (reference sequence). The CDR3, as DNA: TGTGCCAGTAGTATAAGGGTTGCGGACACTGTAGCTTTCTTT. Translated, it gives CASSIRVADTVAFF. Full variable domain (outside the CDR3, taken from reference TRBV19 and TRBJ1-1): DGGITQSPKYLFRKEGQNVTLSCEQNLNHDAMYWYRQDPGQGLRLIYYSQIVNDFQKGDIAEGYSVSREKKESFPLTVTSAQKNPTAFYLCASSIRVADTVAFFGQGTRLTVV.

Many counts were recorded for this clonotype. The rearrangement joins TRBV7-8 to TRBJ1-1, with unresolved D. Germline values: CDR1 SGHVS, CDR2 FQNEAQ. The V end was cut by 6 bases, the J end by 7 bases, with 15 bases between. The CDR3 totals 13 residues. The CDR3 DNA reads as TGTGCCAGCAGACATGAGGGTATGAGTGAAGCTTTCTTT. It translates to CASRHEGMSEAFF.

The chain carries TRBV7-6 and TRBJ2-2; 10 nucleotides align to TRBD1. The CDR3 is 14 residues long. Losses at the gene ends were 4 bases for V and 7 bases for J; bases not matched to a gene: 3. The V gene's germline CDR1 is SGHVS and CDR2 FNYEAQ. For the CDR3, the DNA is TGTGCCAGCAGCTCGACAGGGGGCGGCGGGGAGCTGTTTTTT. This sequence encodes CASSSTGGGGELFF.

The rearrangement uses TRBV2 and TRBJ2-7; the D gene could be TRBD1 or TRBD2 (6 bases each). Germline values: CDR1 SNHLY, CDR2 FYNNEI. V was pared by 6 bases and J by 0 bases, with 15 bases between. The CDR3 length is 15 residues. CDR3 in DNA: TGTGCCAGCAGCGGAGGGGGGACGGACTCCTACGAGCAGTACTTC. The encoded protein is CASSGGGTDSYEQYF.

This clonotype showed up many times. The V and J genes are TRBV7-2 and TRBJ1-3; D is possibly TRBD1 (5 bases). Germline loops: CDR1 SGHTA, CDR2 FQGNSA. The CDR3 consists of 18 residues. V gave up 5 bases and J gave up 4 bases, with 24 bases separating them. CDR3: CASSPRGLRGVIGNTIYF. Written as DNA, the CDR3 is TGTGCCAGCAGCCCACGTGGCCTCCGAGGGGTGATAGGAAACACCATATATTTT.